Each of the 17 T cell receptor beta chains below was sequenced from the same sample in a study of T cells after yellow fever vaccination (dated by TCRdb to the late 2010s). The treatment or condition tag for this specimen amounts to: live attenuated yellow fever vaccine strain. The receptor library was made with 5' RACE. Sequencing used an Illumina NovaSeq 6000. TCRdb trimmed the raw reads at Q25, called clones with MiXCR and kept productive beta chains. All rows with the same CDR3 protein become a single entry with the most common DNA and genes. Across this sample there are hundreds of thousands of distinct CDR3 sequences, with roughly 20% seen only once. The ten largest make up over 15% of the sample. The sample in question was PBMCs, obtained before the yellow fever booster vaccination. These receptors all stem from a man between 18 and 29 years old who received the YFV17D yellow fever vaccine.

Only a few counts were recorded for this clonotype. The rearrangement uses TRBV6-1 and TRBJ2-7; no clear D gene. The V and J ends lost 4 bases and 0 bases respectively, with 13 bases between them. CDR1 and CDR2 (germline): MNHNS, SASEGT. The CDR3 consists of 15 residues. The CDR3 region is CASSVDQETSYEQYF. DNA for the CDR3: TGTGCCAGCAGTGTGGACCAGGAGACCTCCTACGAGCAGTACTTC.

The chain couples TRBV7-2 to TRBJ2-5; no clear D gene. The CDR3 spans 16 residues. Germline CDR1 and CDR2: SGHTA and FQGNSA. V lost 5 bases to trimming and J lost 1 base, with 17 bases between them. As DNA, the CDR3 is TGTGCCAGCAGCCGTCAAAGGCAGCGACTCCAAGAGACCCAGTACTTC. This translates into CASSRQRQRLQETQYF.

The sample holds many counts of this clonotype. This sequence joins TRBV27 and TRBJ2-3; 10 bases agree with TRBD1. The CDR3 extends over 15 amino acids. With 3 bases clipped from V and 2 bases from J, the junction kept 2 bases outside the gene matches. CDR1 and CDR2 from the germline V gene are MNHEY and SMNVEV (reference sequence). CDR3 nucleotides: TGTGCCAGCAGTTTCGGGACAGGGGACACAGATACGCAGTATTTT. This sequence encodes CASSFGTGDTDTQYF.

In this sample, this clonotype turned up a few times. The chain uses TRBV4-3 and TRBJ1-5; the D gene is possibly TRBD1 (6 bases). V was trimmed by 3 bases and J by 4 bases, leaving 13 bases between them. The germline V gene encodes CDR1 LGHNA and CDR2 YSLEER. The CDR3 length is 15 residues. This CDR3 is CASSHFTGPNQPQHF. The CDR3 nucleotides are TGCGCCAGCAGCCATTTCACAGGGCCGAATCAGCCCCAGCATTTT.

This chain links TRBV19 with TRBJ2-1, with no clear D. The CDR3 runs to 12 residues. Trimming pared 1 base from V and 5 bases from J, leaving 3 bases between. Germline CDR1 is LNHDA and CDR2 is SQIVND (reference sequence). CDR3 in amino acids: CASSIGNNEQFF. The CDR3, as DNA: TGTGCCAGTAGTATAGGAAACAATGAGCAGTTCTTC.

CDR3 loop: CASSLIRTGAGTDTQYF. CDR3 in DNA: TGTGCCAGCAGCTTAATCCGGACAGGGGCGGGAACAGATACGCAGTATTTT. The V and J genes are TRBV7-9 and TRBJ2-3; TRBD1 aligns across 9 bases. The V gene end was trimmed by 2 bases and the J gene end by 3 bases; junction bases not matched to a gene: 9. The CDR3 sequence is 17 residues long. Germline CDR1 and CDR2: SEHNR and FQNEAQ (reference sequence).

A few counts support this clonotype. The chain combines TRBV6-5 with TRBJ1-5; weak D call: TRBD1 (5 bases). The germline V and J ends were trimmed by 6 bases and 3 bases, with 21 bases remaining between them. CDR3 length equals 17 residues. The germline V gene encodes CDR1 MNHEY and CDR2 SVGAGI. Written as DNA, the CDR3 is TGTGCCAGCAGCGCTTGGGGGATGAGTCAGGCCAATCAGCCCCAGCATTTT. Protein product: CASSAWGMSQANQPQHF.

In this sample, this clonotype turned up a few times. The chain has TRBV2 and TRBJ2-7, with D unclear. V was cut by 6 bases and J by 6 bases, with 15 bases left in between. Germline lookup yields CDR1 SNHLY and CDR2 FYNNEI. CDR3 length: 13 residues. CDR3 nucleotide sequence: TGTGCCAGCAGCCCCCGGACCATCGGCGAGCAGTACGTC. Translating gives CASSPRTIGEQYV.

V is TRBV5-1 and J is TRBJ2-2, with 7 bases fitting TRBD1. The germline V gene has CDR1 SGHRS and CDR2 YFSETQ. The CDR3 sequence is 14 residues long. V was pared by 0 bases and J by 6 bases, with 2 bases of the junction left unmatched. The CDR3 DNA reads as TGCGCCAGCAGCTTGGCAGGGGGAGCCGGGGAGCTGTTTTTT. Its translation: CASSLAGGAGELFF. Looking up the rest from reference TRBV5-1 and TRBJ2-2 gives the full variable domain: KAGVTQTPRYLIKTRGQQVTLSCSPISGHRSVSWYQQTPGQGLQFLFEYFSETQRNKGNFPGRFSGRQFSNSRSEMNVSTLELGDSALYLCASSLAGGAGELFFGEGSRLTVL.

This clonotype was observed at least ten times. The chain links TRBV20-1 to TRBJ2-7; D possibly uses TRBD1 or TRBD2 (5 bases each). The CDR3 runs to 14 residues. Trimming shortened V by 3 bases and J by 1 base, and 13 bases separated the two germline ends. Germline loops: CDR1 DFQATT, CDR2 SNEGSKA (reference sequence). CDR3 residues: CSARGRDGSYEQYV. CDR3 bases: TGCAGTGCTAGGGGCCGGGACGGATCCTACGAGCAGTACGTC.

This clonotype has only a few counts. This chain links TRBV30 with TRBJ2-4; D may be TRBD1 or TRBD2 (5 bases each). There are 17 residues in the CDR3. Germline CDR1 and CDR2: GTSNPN and SVGIG (reference sequence). The germline V and J ends were trimmed by 1 base and 0 bases, with 16 bases remaining between them. The CDR3 coding sequence is TGTGCCTGGAGTGGGGCTGGGGGATACCTAGCCAAAAACATTCAGTACTTC. Translation: CAWSGAGGYLAKNIQYF.

This clonotype was seen only a few times. V usage is TRBV11-2 and J usage is TRBJ2-7, with a possible D match to TRBD1 (8 bases). The CDR3 is made up of 15 amino acids. Germline V lookup: CDR1 SGHAT, CDR2 FQNNGV. The ends were cut back, 4 bases at V and 0 bases at J, with 13 bases in the middle. As DNA, the CDR3 is TGTGCCAGCAGCTCCACAGGGGGGGTCTCCTACGAGCAGTACGTC. Translated, it gives CASSSTGGVSYEQYV.

This clonotype occurred many times. The chain combines TRBV14 with TRBJ2-7, with D uncertain. The germline V gene encodes CDR1 SGHDN and CDR2 FVKESK. Trimming took 8 bases from V and 6 from J, leaving 14 bases between them. There are 12 residues in the CDR3. DNA for the CDR3: TGTGCCAGCGTTATGTCTGCACTCGAGCAGTACGTC. It is translated as CASVMSALEQYV.

The J gene is TRBJ1-1, the V gene TRBV20-1, with a tentative D call TRBD1 (5 bases). The germline CDR1 and CDR2 sequences are DFQATT and SNEGSKA (reference sequence). The CDR3 is 13 residues long. In DNA, the CDR3 is TGCCGCGGGGTGGAAGGGGCCGGAACTGAAGCTTTCTTT. Translation gives CRGVEGAGTEAFF.

This clonotype showed up just a few times. The gene calls are TRBV25-1 and TRBJ2-6, with D tentatively TRBD1 (6 bases). Looked up from germline, CDR1 is MGHDK and CDR2 is SYGVNS. Trimming took 2 bases from V and 1 from J, leaving 9 bases between them. The CDR3 covers 16 residues. In DNA, the CDR3 is TGTGCCAGCAGTGAAACAGGGCGGTCTGGGGCCAACGTCCTGACTTTC. Translating it yields CASSETGRSGANVLTF.

The CDR3 region is CASSDSSSGNTIYF. In DNA form, the CDR3 reads TGTGCCAGCAGTGACAGTTCATCTGGAAACACCATATATTTT. The V gene is TRBV2, the J gene TRBJ1-3, with unresolved D. The CDR3 is made up of 14 amino acids. The ends were cut back, 3 bases at V and 1 base at J, with 7 bases in the middle. Looked up from germline, CDR1 is SNHLY and CDR2 is FYNNEI.

The V gene is TRBV12-3 or TRBV12-4, the J gene TRBJ1-2, with TRBD1 matching over 9 bases. The CDR3 length is 14 residues. With 5 bases clipped from V and 6 bases from J, the junction kept 7 bases outside the gene matches. Here the CDR3 reads CASSMDRGYHGYTF. The DNA of the CDR3 is TGTGCCAGCAGTATGGACAGGGGTTATCATGGCTACACCTTC.